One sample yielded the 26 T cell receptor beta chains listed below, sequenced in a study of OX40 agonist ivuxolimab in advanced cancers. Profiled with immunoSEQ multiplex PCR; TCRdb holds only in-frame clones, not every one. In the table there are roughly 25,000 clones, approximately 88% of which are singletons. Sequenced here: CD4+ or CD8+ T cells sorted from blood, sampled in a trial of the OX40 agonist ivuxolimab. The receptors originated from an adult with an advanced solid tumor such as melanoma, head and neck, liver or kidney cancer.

CDR3 sequence reads: CASSLRPQGAEGYTF. The CDR3, as DNA: TGCGCCAGCAGCTTAAGGCCTCAGGGGGCGGAAGGCTACACCTTC. The rearrangement joins TRBV5-1 to TRBJ1-2; TRBD1 aligns across 8 bases. Germline V gives CDR1 SGHRS, CDR2 YFSETQ. V dropped 2 bases and J dropped 8; count of bases not matched to a gene: 11. The CDR3 runs 15 residues.

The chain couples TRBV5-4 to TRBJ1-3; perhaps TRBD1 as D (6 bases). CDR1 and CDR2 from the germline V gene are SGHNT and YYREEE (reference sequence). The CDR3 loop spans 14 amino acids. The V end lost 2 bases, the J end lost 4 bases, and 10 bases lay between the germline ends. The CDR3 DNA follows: TGTGCCAGCAGCTTCGGCACAGGGGGAAACACCATATATTTT. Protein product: CASSFGTGGNTIYF.

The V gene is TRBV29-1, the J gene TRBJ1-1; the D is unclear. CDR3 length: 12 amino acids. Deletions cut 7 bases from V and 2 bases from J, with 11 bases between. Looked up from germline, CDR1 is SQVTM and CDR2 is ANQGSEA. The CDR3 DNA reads TGCAGCGGGTCCCCGCTAAACACTGAAGCTTTCTTT. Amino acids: CSGSPLNTEAFF.

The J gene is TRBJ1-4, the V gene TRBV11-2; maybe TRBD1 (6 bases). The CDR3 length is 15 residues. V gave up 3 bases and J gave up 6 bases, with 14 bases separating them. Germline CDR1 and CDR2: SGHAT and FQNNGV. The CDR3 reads CASSLGVGHDEKLFF. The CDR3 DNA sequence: TGTGCCAGCAGCTTGGGCGTGGGACACGATGAAAAACTGTTTTTT.

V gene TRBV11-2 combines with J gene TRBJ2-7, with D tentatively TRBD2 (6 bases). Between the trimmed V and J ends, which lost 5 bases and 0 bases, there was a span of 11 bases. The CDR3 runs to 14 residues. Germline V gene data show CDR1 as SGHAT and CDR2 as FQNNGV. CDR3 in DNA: TGTGCCAGCAGCGTAGGGACTCACTCCTACGAGCAGTACTTC. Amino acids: CASSVGTHSYEQYF.

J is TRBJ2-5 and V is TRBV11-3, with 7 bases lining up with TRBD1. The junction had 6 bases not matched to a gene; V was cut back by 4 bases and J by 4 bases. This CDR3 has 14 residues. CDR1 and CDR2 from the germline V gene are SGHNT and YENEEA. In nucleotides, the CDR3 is TGTGCCAGCAGCTATCGACAGGGCTTAGAGACCCAGTACTTC. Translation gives CASSYRQGLETQYF.

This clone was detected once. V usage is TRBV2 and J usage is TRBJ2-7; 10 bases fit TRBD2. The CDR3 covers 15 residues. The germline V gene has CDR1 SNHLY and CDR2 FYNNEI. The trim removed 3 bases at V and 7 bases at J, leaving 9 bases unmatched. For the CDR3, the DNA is TGTGCCAGCAGTGAGGCTAGCGGGGGATACCAGGAGCAGTACTTC. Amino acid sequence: CASSEASGGYQEQYF.

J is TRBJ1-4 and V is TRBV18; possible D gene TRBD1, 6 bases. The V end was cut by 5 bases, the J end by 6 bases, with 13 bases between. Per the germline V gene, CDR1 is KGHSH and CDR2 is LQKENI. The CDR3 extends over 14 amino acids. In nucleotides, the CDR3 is TGTGCCAGCTCATCACAGGGTGGGGATGAAAAACTGTTTTTT. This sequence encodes CASSSQGGDEKLFF. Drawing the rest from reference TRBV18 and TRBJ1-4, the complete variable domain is NAGVMQNPRHLVRRRGQEARLRCSPMKGHSHVYWYRQLPEEGLKFMVYLQKENIIDESGMPKERFSAEFPKEGPSILRIQQVVRGDSAAYFCASSSQGGDEKLFFGSGTQLSVL.

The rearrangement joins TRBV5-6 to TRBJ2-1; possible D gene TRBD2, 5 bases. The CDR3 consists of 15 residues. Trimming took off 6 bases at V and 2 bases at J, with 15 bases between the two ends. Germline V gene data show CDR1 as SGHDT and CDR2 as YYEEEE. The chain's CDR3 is CASTPVDWAYNEQFF. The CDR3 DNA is TGTGCCAGCACTCCCGTGGACTGGGCCTACAATGAGCAGTTCTTC.

The CDR3 DNA follows: TGTGCCAGCAGCTTGAGGTATGAGCAGTTCTTC. It translates to CASSLRYEQFF. The chain has TRBV7-8 and TRBJ2-1, with unresolved D. The CDR3 has 11 residues. The germline V gene has CDR1 SGHVS and CDR2 FQNEAQ. Trimming left V 3 bases short and J 8 bases short, with 5 bases between.

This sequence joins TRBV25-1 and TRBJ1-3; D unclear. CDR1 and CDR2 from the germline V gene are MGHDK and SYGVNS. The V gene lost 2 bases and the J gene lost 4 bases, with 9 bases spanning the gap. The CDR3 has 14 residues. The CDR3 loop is CASSERFRGNTIYF. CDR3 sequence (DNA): TGTGCCAGCAGTGAACGGTTCCGGGGAAACACCATATATTTT.

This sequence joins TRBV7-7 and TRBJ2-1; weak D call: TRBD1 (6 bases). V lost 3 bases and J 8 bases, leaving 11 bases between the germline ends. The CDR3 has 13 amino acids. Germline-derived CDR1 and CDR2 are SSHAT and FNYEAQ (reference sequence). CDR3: CASSFQQGDEQFF. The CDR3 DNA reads TGTGCCAGCAGCTTCCAACAGGGTGATGAGCAGTTCTTC.

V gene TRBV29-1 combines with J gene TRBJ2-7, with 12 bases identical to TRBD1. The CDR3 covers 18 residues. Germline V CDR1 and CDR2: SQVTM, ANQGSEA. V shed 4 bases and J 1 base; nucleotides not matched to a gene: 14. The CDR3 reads CSVATGTGGAGLSYEQYF. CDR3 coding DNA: TGCAGCGTTGCAACCGGGACAGGGGGCGCCGGGCTATCCTACGAGCAGTACTTC.

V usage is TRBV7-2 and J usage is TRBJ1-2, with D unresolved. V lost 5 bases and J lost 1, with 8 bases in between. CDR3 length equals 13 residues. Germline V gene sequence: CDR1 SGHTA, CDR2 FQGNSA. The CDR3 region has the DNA TGTGCCAGCAGCCCGGACGTTAACTATGGCTACACCTTC. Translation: CASSPDVNYGYTF. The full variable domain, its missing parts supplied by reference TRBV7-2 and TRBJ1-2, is GAGVSQSPSNKVTEKGKDVELRCDPISGHTALYWYRQSLGQGLEFLIYFQGNSAPDKSGLPSDRFSAERTGGSVSTLTIQRTQQEDSAVYLCASSPDVNYGYTFGSGTRLTVV.

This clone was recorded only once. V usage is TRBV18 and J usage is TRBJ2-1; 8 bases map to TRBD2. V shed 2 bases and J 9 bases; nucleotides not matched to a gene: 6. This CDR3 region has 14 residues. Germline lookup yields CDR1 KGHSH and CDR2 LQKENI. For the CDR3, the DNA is TGTGCCAGCTCACCAAGAGCGGGAGAGGGTGAGCAGTTCTTC. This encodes CASSPRAGEGEQFF.

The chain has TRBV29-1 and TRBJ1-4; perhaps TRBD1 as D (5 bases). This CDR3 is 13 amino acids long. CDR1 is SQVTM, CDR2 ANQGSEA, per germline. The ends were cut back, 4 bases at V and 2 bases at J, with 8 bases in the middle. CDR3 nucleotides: TGCAGCGTTGTGGGGGGGACTAATGAAAAACTGTTTTTT. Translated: CSVVGGTNEKLFF.

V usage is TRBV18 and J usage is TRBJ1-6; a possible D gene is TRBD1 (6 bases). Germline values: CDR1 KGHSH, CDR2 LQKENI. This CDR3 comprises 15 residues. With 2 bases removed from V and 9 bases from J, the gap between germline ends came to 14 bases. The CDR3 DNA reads TGTGCCAGCTCACCAGCGGGGGACAAGGGTTCACCCCTCCACTTT. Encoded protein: CASSPAGDKGSPLHF.

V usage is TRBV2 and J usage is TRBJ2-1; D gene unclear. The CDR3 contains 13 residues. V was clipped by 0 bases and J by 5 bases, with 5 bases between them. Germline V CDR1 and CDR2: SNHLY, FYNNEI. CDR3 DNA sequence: TGTGCCAGCAGTGAAGCTGAGGACAATGAGCAGTTCTTC. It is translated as CASSEAEDNEQFF.

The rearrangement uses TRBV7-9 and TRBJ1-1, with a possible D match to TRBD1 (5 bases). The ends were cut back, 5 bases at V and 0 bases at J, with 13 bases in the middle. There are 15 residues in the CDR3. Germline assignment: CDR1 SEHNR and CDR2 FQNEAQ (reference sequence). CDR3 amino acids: CASSTGRGMNTEAFF. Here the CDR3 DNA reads TGTGCCAGCAGCACGGGACGAGGGATGAACACTGAAGCTTTCTTT.

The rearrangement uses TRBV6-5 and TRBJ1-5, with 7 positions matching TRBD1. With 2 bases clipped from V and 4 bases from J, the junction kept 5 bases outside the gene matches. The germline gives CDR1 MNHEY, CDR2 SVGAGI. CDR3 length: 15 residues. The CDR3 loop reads CASSYTGVANQPQHF. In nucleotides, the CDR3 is TGTGCCAGCAGTTACACAGGGGTGGCAAATCAGCCCCAGCATTTT.

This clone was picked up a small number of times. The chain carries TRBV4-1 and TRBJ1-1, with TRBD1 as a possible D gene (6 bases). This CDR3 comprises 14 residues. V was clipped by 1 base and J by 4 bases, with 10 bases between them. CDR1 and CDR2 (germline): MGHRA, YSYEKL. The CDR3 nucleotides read TGCGCCAGCAGCCAAGTGGACAGCACCACTGAAGCTTTCTTT. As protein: CASSQVDSTTEAFF.

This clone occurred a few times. Here the CDR3 DNA reads TGTGCCAGCAGTGAGGTGCGGTTCCTATCCTACGAGCAGTACTTC. Translated: CASSEVRFLSYEQYF. This chain connects TRBV2 to TRBJ2-7, with D unclear. Trimming removed 3 bases at V and 1 base at J, with 13 bases between. The CDR3 covers 15 residues. Germline V gene lookup returns CDR1 SNHLY and CDR2 FYNNEI.

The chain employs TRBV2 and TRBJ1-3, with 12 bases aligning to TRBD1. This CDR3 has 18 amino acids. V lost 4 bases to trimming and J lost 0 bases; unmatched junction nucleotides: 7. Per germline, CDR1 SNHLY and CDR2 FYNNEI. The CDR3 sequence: CASSGGQGAGRSGNTIYF. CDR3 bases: TGTGCCAGCAGTGGGGGACAGGGGGCAGGCCGCTCTGGAAACACCATATATTTT.

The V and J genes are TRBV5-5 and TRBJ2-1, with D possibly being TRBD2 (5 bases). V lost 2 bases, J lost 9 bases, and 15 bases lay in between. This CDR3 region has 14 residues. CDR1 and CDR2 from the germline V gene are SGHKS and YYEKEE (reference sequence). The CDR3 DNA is TGTGCCAGCAGCTTTACCACGACTGGAGGTGAGCAGTTCTTC. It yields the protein CASSFTTTGGEQFF.

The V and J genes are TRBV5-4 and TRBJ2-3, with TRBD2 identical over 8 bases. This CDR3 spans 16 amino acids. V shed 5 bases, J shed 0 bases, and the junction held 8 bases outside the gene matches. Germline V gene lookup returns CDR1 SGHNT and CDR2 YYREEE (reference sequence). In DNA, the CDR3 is TGTGCCAGCAGTGTCCGACTAGCGACTAGCACAGATACGCAGTATTTT. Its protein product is CASSVRLATSTDTQYF.

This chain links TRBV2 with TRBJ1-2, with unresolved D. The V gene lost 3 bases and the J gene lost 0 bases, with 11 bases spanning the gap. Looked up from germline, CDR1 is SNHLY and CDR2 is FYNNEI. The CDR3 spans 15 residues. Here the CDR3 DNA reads TGTGCCAGCAGTGATCGGGCATCCGCTAACTATGGCTACACCTTC. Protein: CASSDRASANYGYTF. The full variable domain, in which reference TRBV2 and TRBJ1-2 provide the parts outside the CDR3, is EPEVTQTPSHQVTQMGQEVILRCVPISNHLYFYWYRQILGQKVEFLVSFYNNEISEKSEIFDDQFSVERPDGSNFTLKIRSTKLEDSAMYFCASSDRASANYGYTFGSGTRLTVV.